This T cell receptor (beta chain) was sequenced during a study of T cell responses to AZD1222 COVID-19 vaccine (dated by TCRdb to the early 2020s). Some background on the complete study: A total of 233 trial participants underwent TCR sequencing, of whom 207 received two doses of AZD1222 and around 25 received two doses of the MenACWY control vaccine. Trial participants were enrolled by age into 18-55, 56-69 and 70-plus year subgroups, with roughly 160, 29 and 62 TCR-sequenced participants respectively.

This clone was detected a few times. Its antigen has not been determined. Qualities for individual bases were not recorded, and no much larger clone is one base off. The time point label on this specimen signifies: baseline before first vaccination. The sample's treatment or condition label is to be understood as: meningococcal conjugate vaccine given as trial control. Vaccinee samples came from UK trials COV001 and COV002, including a single-blind randomized controlled phase 2/3 trial of AZD1222 (ChAdOx1 nCoV-19) in healthy adults. For TCRbeta chain sequencing, PBMC samples from trial participants were taken at day 0 and at day 28 after the second dose. Overall results and qualifications from the work: The 56-69-year group was small, and its depth increase did not reach significance, likely because of low power. No day 14 peak-response samples were available, so repertoires were characterized only after the peak T cell response. Conclusions about previously exposed vaccinees were limited because only six AZD1222 recipients were SARS-CoV-2 seropositive at baseline. After two AZD1222 doses, spike-specific TCR breadth and depth were significantly higher than at day 0 and than in MenACWY recipients. Vaccine-associated CD4 TCRs spanned the whole spike protein, with dominant responses in regions 160-218 and 743-854. Most participants were white British and females outnumbered males, and the authors suggested that clonal diversity may have been underestimated. Nearly half of unique spike-specific TCRs reportedly recognized epitopes outside regions mutated in the B.1.351 and B.1.1.7 variants.

The CDR3 runs 18 amino acids, cysteine and phenylalanine included. Only CDR3 DNA is held: 54 bases, read in frame from base 1. The CDR3 regions of human TCRbeta chains were analyzed by immunosequencing. Concerning the study's data processing: Repertoire TCRs were checked for matches against a reference library of SARS-CoV-2-specific TCRs that had been generated using the MIRA antigen-specificity platform. Breadth was defined as the fraction of unique TCRs that were SARS-CoV-2-associated. Depth was defined as the fraction of total T cells that were SARS-CoV-2-associated. Each spike-specific TCR was assigned to its reactive spike region and to a CD4 or CD8 class using the MIRA data. Log10-transformed breadth and depth values were compared by one-way ANOVA with Sidak's multiple comparisons tests. TCRdb obtained this table from immuneACCESS and retained in-frame rearrangements with V and J assigned. These tables miss some clones; where compared with another copy, unresolved V genes account for less than half of the shortfall, and the remainder is unexplained. Clone size and the V and J calls come from that table; the DNA yielded D and trimming. This sample has roughly 89,000 clones in its table, and roughly 88% of those were observed once. Together, the top ten hold more than 4.5% of the sample.

The receptor chain draws on TRBV21-1 and TRBJ2-7; no check of the table's D call, TRBD1, against the DNA was made. TRBV21-1 is a documented pseudogene. The source was peripheral blood, collected on day 0 of MenACWY control vaccination. The TCR comes from an adult in good health. This receptor has the CDR3 CASSKGARVVVDSYEQYF. The DNA sequence is given as TGTGCCAGCAGCAAAGGCGCCAGGGTGGTGGTGGACTCCTACGAGCAGTACTTC.